The rows below give T cell receptor beta chains drawn from one sample of a study of blood T cell repertoires in COVID-19. Profiling relied on immunoSEQ multiplex PCR, and the TCRdb table lists in-frame clones only, not all of them. Found here are fewer than 250,000 clones, more than 65% of them singletons; the top ten hold about a sixth. What was sequenced was PBMCs or T cells enriched from blood (not recorded which). The receptors shown here come from a woman between 50 and 59 years old with acute COVID-19. The CDR3 runs from the conserved cysteine through the conserved F or W. D genes are given only for firm matches. Size values are once, few and many counts, or a class for expanded clones, and some rows have none.

v_call	d_call	j_call	clone_size	cdr3_nt	cdr3_aa
TRBV19	NA	TRBJ1-1	few	TGTGCCAGTAGTATACGGCCAGGGTTGGGCACTGAAGCTTTCTTT	CASSIRPGLGTEAFF
TRBV10-3	NA	TRBJ2-5	NA	TGTGCCATCAGTGATGAGGGGGCCGGGGGAGAGACCCAGTACTTC	CAISDEGAGGETQYF
TRBV3-1/TRBV3-2	TRBD1	TRBJ2-4	NA	TGTGCCAGCAGCCATAACCGGGACAGCAAAAACATTCAGTACTTC	CASSHNRDSKNIQYF
TRBV4-1	NA	TRBJ1-6	NA	TGCGCCAGCAGCACACGCATCCCGGGGAATTCACCCCTCCACTTT	CASSTRIPGNSPLHF
TRBV24-1	NA	TRBJ1-2	NA	TGTGCCACCAGTGGAGGGTACGATGGCTACACCTTC	CATSGGYDGYTF
TRBV7-8	TRBD2	TRBJ2-1	NA	TGTGCCAGCAGCTTAGGTAGCGGGGGGGCAACAAATGAGCAGTTCTTC	CASSLGSGGATNEQFF
TRBV25-1	NA	TRBJ1-3	NA	TGTGCCAGCAGTGAACCCTACTCTCCTGGAAACACCATATATTTT	CASSEPYSPGNTIYF
TRBV29-1	TRBD1	TRBJ1-2	NA	TGCAGCGTTGTCCCAGGGGGAGGCTATGGCTACACCTTC	CSVVPGGGYGYTF
TRBV9	TRBD1	TRBJ1-3	NA	TGTGCCAGCAGCGGACAGGGCTACCTAGGAAACACCATATATTTT	CASSGQGYLGNTIYF
TRBV6-5	NA	TRBJ2-1	NA	TGTGCCAGCAGTTCCCCGTGGATGGAGAACAATGAGCAGTTCTTC	CASSSPWMENNEQFF
TRBV6-2/TRBV6-3	TRBD1	TRBJ1-3	few	TGTGCCAGCAGTTACCACCCGGGACAGGCCGGTTTTGGAAACACCATATATTTT	CASSYHPGQAGFGNTIYF
TRBV9	TRBD1	TRBJ1-2	NA	TGTGCCAGCAGCGCTCAGGGGGCAGGGGACTATGGCTACACCTTC	CASSAQGAGDYGYTF
TRBV19	NA	TRBJ2-1	once	TGTGCCAGTAGGAGACCTAGCGCCTACAATGAGCAGTTCTTC	CASRRPSAYNEQFF
TRBV28	NA	TRBJ1-3	NA	TGTGCCAGCAGTTTATGGACAGGACAAAACACCATATATTTT	CASSLWTGQNTIYF
TRBV24-1	NA	TRBJ1-5	NA	TGTGCCACCAGTGAATCAGTGGTCAATCAGCCCCAGCATTTT	CATSESVVNQPQHF
TRBV7-9	NA	TRBJ2-1	NA	TGTGCCAGCAGCTTACCACCAGGGCCCACCAGCTCCTACAATGAGCAGTTCTTC	CASSLPPGPTSSYNEQFF
TRBV6-6	TRBD2	TRBJ2-5	NA	TGTGCCAGCAGTCCTACTAGCGGTGTAGAGACCCAGTACTTC	CASSPTSGVETQYF
TRBV9	NA	TRBJ2-5	NA	TGTGCCAGCAGCCCCTCCGGCGGGACCCAGTACTTC	CASSPSGGTQYF
TRBV13	TRBD1	TRBJ1-5	NA	TGTGCCAGCAGCTTAGGCGGCGAGACAGGGTTTCAGCCCCAGCATTTT	CASSLGGETGFQPQHF
TRBV7-8	NA	TRBJ1-2	NA	TGTGCCAGCAGCCCGGACAAAAACTATGGCTACACCTTC	CASSPDKNYGYTF
TRBV9	TRBD1	TRBJ1-2	NA	TGTGCCAGCAGCGTGGAGACAGGGAACTATGGCTACACCTTC	CASSVETGNYGYTF
TRBV28	NA	TRBJ1-2	few	TGTGCCAGCAGACTTACAGCTAACTATGGCTACACCTTC	CASRLTANYGYTF
TRBV29-1	NA	TRBJ1-4	NA	TGCAGCGCCTCCCAGCAAACGGGTGAAAAACTGTTTTTT	CSASQQTGEKLFF
TRBV7-9	NA	TRBJ2-5	NA	TGTGCCAGCAGCTTAGAGGGAGGCGCTCGAGATTACTTC	CASSLEGGARDYF
TRBV28	TRBD1	TRBJ2-4	NA	TGTGCCAGCAGTTTCTGGACAGGGGACATTCAGTACTTC	CASSFWTGDIQYF
TRBV3-1/TRBV3-2	TRBD1	TRBJ1-2	NA	TGTGCCAGCAGCCATGATCCCGACAGGGTTGGCTACACCTTC	CASSHDPDRVGYTF
TRBV5-4	TRBD1	TRBJ1-2	NA	TGTGCCAGCAGCCATCCCGCAGGGGGTTATGGCTACACCTTC	CASSHPAGGYGYTF
TRBV6-1	NA	TRBJ1-2	NA	TGTGCCAGCAGTGAACGGCAGGGGAGCGGCTACACCTTC	CASSERQGSGYTF
TRBV28	TRBD1	TRBJ2-5	NA	TGTGCCAGCAGTTCCGGGACAGCCCAAGAGACCCAGTACTTC	CASSSGTAQETQYF
TRBV11-2	TRBD1	TRBJ1-1	NA	TGTGCCAGCAGCCCCTCTCGACAGGGAGGTACTGAAGCTTTCTTT	CASSPSRQGGTEAFF
TRBV10-3	NA	TRBJ1-5	once	TGTGCCATCAGTGTCCATGAGGGCGGGGGTCAGCCCCAGCATTTT	CAISVHEGGGQPQHF
TRBV6-5	NA	TRBJ2-3	NA	TGTGCCAGCACCCGGGGGGCTAGCACAGATACGCAGTATTTT	CASTRGASTDTQYF
TRBV28	NA	TRBJ1-2	few	TGTGCCAGCAATTTGTTAGCTGCTAACTATGGCTACACCTTC	CASNLLAANYGYTF
TRBV28	TRBD1	TRBJ1-1	NA	TGTGCCAGCACCACGGACAGGGCGCGGCCCGAAGCTTTCTTT	CASTTDRARPEAFF
TRBV19	TRBD1	TRBJ2-2	NA	TGTGCCAGTAATAGACAGGGTATGGCCGGGGAGCTGTTTTTT	CASNRQGMAGELFF
TRBV18	TRBD1	TRBJ2-3	NA	TGTGCCAGCTCACCAGGGACAGCTACGCAGTATTTT	CASSPGTATQYF
TRBV28	TRBD2	TRBJ2-3	NA	TGTGCCAGCAGTTTGGGGCTAGCGGGCCCCACAGATACGCAGTATTTT	CASSLGLAGPTDTQYF
TRBV28	TRBD1	TRBJ1-4	NA	TGTGCCAGCAGTTCCGGACAGGCACGGGAAAAACTGTTTTTT	CASSSGQAREKLFF
TRBV19	NA	TRBJ1-3	few	TGTGCCAGTACCCACCCCGGGGCTGGAAACACCATATATTTT	CASTHPGAGNTIYF
TRBV27	NA	TRBJ2-1	NA	TGTGCCAGCAGTTGGAGGGACCCGTACAATGAGCAGTTCTTC	CASSWRDPYNEQFF
TRBV5-1	TRBD1	TRBJ1-6	NA	TGCGCCAGCAGCTTGGGGACAGGGGTCCTGCTGAATTCACCCCTCCACTTT	CASSLGTGVLLNSPLHF
TRBV6-2/TRBV6-3	TRBD1	TRBJ2-5	NA	TGTGCCAGCAGTCCCACACAGGGGAACGCGGAGACCCAGTACTTC	CASSPTQGNAETQYF
TRBV5-1	NA	TRBJ1-6	NA	TGCGCCAGCACGCGGCAGGGGAGAGCAGATTCACCCCTCCACTTT	CASTRQGRADSPLHF
TRBV10-1	TRBD1	TRBJ1-5	NA	TGCGCCAGCAACCAATACACAGGGGGAAATCAGCCCCAGCATTTT	CASNQYTGGNQPQHF
TRBV10-1	NA	TRBJ1-1	NA	TGCGCCAGCAGTGGACAAGCTTCTTACACTGAAGCTTTCTTT	CASSGQASYTEAFF
TRBV11-2	NA	TRBJ1-3	NA	TGTGCCAGCAGCTTAAGTGTCGTCAGGGCTGGAAACACCATATATTTT	CASSLSVVRAGNTIYF
TRBV27	NA	TRBJ1-5	NA	TGTGCCAGCAGCCCTGGGCAGGGCGGTCAGCCCCAGCATTTT	CASSPGQGGQPQHF
TRBV7-6	NA	TRBJ1-6	NA	TGTGCCAGCAGCTTAGGGTCCCAGGGGTCACGGTCACCCCTCCACTTT	CASSLGSQGSRSPLHF
TRBV7-9	TRBD2	TRBJ2-5	NA	TGTGCCAGCAGCTCAACTAGCGGGGGGCACCAAGAGACCCAGTACTTC	CASSSTSGGHQETQYF
TRBV7-2	NA	TRBJ1-4	NA	TGTGCCAGCGGGGCTGCAACTAATGAAAAACTGTTTTTT	CASGAATNEKLFF
TRBV6-6	TRBD2	TRBJ2-2	NA	TGTGCCAGCAGCCAACCCACTAGCGGGGGGACCAAGAAGAACACCGGGGAGCTGTTTTTT	CASSQPTSGGTKKNTGELFF
TRBV12-3/TRBV12-4	NA	TRBJ1-2	NA	TGTGCCAGCAGCCCAGCCCCGGGCTATGGCTACACCTTC	CASSPAPGYGYTF
TRBV7-3	TRBD2	TRBJ2-3	NA	TGTGCCAGCAGCCGAGGACTAGCCACAGATACGCAGTATTTT	CASSRGLATDTQYF
TRBV7-8	TRBD1	TRBJ1-2	NA	TGTGCCAGCACCTCAAACAGGGGGTATGGCTACACCTTC	CASTSNRGYGYTF
TRBV3-1/TRBV3-2	NA	TRBJ1-2	NA	TGTGCCAGCAGCCGCGGGAATAACTATGGCTACACCTTC	CASSRGNNYGYTF
TRBV5-4	TRBD1	TRBJ1-2	once	TGTGCCAGCAGCTTGGTCGGCAGGGGGGTCTATGGCTACACCTTC	CASSLVGRGVYGYTF
TRBV5-1	TRBD1	TRBJ1-1	once	TGCGCCAGCAGCCTCACAGGGGGCTTGAACACTGAAGCTTTCTTT	CASSLTGGLNTEAFF
TRBV27	TRBD2	TRBJ2-3	NA	TGTGCCAGCAGCCTGACCCTAGCGGGGGGCACAGATACGCAGTATTTT	CASSLTLAGGTDTQYF
TRBV7-2	TRBD2	TRBJ2-3	NA	TGTGCCAGCAGCTGGAGCGGGGGGCCTAGGCCAGATACGCAGTATTTT	CASSWSGGPRPDTQYF
TRBV29-1	NA	TRBJ2-3	few	TGCAGCCTAGGAGGGCAGAGGGCAGATACGCAGTATTTT	CSLGGQRADTQYF